This T cell receptor (beta chain) was recovered during a study of blood T cells in healthy people across ages. It was with a sample-barcoded 5' primer and a J-beta primer mix that a second PCR of about 7 to 12 cycles was run. TCRdb reprocessed the 5' RACE reads with MiXCR, giving one entry per CDR3 protein. Altogether fewer than 2 million distinct CDR3 sequences are present, roughly two fifths being singletons, with the ten largest covering 20% to 25%. This clonotype was detected a few times. The specimen was blood. The TCR originated in a human donor in good health.

The CDR3 DNA reads TGCGCCAGCAGCTTCAACGGACTAGCGGGGGGTGATGGAGACATTCAGTACTTC. It specifies CASSFNGLAGGDGDIQYF. The genes are TRBV5-1 and TRBJ2-4; 14 bases align to TRBD2. The CDR3 length is 18 residues. The germline gives CDR1 SGHRS, CDR2 YFSETQ. With 2 bases clipped from V and 8 bases from J, the junction kept 12 bases outside the gene matches. The full variable domain, completed using reference TRBV5-1 and TRBJ2-4, is KAGVTQTPRYLIKTRGQQVTLSCSPISGHRSVSWYQQTPGQGLQFLFEYFSETQRNKGNFPGRFSGRQFSNSRSEMNVSTLELGDSALYLCASSFNGLAGGDGDIQYFGAGTRLSVL.